The clone carrying this TCR beta chain occurred a few times. The target antigen is unknown. V shed 4 bases and J shed 3 bases, with 9 bases lying between them. CDR1 is SGHTA and CDR2 is FQGNSA in the germline V gene. The CDR3 is 13 residues long. Time point reported: persistent/refractory GD, antithyroid drugs over 5 years with positive TRAb. PBMC-derived RNA was used for the TCR library. The TCR beta library used iRepertoire HTBI primers with Arm-PCR amplification of CDR3. TCRdb reprocessed the multiplex PCR reads with MiXCR, giving one entry per CDR3 protein. Found here are around 400,000 distinct CDR3 sequences, about 20% of them singletons; the top ten hold about 26%. The data were obtained in a study of regulatory T cells in long-lasting Graves disease. Whole-study results and caveats: Persistent disease favored TRBV28, TRBJ1-2 and TRBJ2-5. Accuracy could have been hurt by small sample size.

This rearrangement joins TRBV7-2 to TRBJ2-5; either TRBD1 or TRBD2 may supply D (5 bases each). Sequenced here: peripheral blood mononuclear cells (PBMCs), sampled when the disease was refractory, from a patient treated with antithyroid drugs. The source of this sequence is a female donor with Graves disease. The CDR3 reads CASSYGGKETQYF. CDR3 coding DNA: TGTGCCAGCAGCTATGGGGGTAAAGAGACCCAGTACTTC.